This T cell receptor beta chain emerged from a study of blood T cell repertoires in COVID-19. In the study overall: PBMCs, B-cell-depleted T cells, or T cells were the source of the cDNA or gDNA that made up the material.

Profiled with immunoSEQ multiplex PCR; TCRdb holds only in-frame clones, not every one. The sample consists of approximately 280,000 clones, around 88% of them appearing once. This CDR3 has 16 residues. Participants had their cohort set by participant-reported clinical history. Donors in Cohort 3 counted as recovered after two negative PCRs, clearance, or symptom resolution. Material for sequencing was PBMCs or T cells enriched from blood (not recorded which). V usage is TRBV21-1 and J usage is TRBJ1-5. TRBV21-1 is a listed pseudogene. The clonotype comes from a woman aged 40-49 years who had recovered from COVID-19. The CDR3 here is CASSKAARHRDQPQHF. In nucleotides, the CDR3 is TGTGCCAGCAGCAAAGCAGCACGCCACCGGGATCAGCCCCAGCATTTT.